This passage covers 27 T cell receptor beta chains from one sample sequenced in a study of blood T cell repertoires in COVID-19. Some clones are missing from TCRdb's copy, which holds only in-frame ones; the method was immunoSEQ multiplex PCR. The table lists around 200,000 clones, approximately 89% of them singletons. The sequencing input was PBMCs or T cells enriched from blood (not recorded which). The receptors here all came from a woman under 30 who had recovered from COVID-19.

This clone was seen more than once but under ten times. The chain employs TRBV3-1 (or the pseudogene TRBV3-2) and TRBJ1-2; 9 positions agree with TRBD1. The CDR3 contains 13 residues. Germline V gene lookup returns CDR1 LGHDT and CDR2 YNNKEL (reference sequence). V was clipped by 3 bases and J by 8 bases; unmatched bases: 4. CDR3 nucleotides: TGTGCCAGCAGCCAGACAGGGGGGAGGGGCTACACCTTC. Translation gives CASSQTGGRGYTF.

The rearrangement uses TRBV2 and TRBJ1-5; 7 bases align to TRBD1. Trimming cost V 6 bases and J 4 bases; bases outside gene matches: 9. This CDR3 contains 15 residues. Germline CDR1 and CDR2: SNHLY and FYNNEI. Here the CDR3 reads CASREGQLVNQPQHF. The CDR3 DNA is TGTGCCAGCAGAGAGGGACAGCTGGTGAATCAGCCCCAGCATTTT.

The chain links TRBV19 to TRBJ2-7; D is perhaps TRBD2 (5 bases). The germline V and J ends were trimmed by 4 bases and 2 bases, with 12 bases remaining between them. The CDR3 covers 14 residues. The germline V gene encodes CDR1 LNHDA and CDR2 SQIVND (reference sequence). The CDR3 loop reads CASSSRERAYEQYF. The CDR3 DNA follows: TGTGCCAGTAGTAGCCGGGAAAGGGCCTACGAGCAGTACTTC.

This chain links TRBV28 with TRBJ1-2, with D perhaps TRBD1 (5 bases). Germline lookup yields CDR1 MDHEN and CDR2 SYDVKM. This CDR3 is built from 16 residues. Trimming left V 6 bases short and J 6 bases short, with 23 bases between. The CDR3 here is CASSSRLGGFFHGYTF. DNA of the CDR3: TGTGCCAGCAGCAGCCGATTGGGGGGGTTTTTTCATGGCTACACCTTC.

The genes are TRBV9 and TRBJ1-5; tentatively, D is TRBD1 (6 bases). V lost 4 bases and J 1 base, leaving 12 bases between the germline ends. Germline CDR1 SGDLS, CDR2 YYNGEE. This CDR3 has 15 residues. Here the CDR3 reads CASSRGGVSNQPQHF. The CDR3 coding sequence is TGTGCCAGCAGCCGAGGGGGGGTAAGCAATCAGCCCCAGCATTTT.

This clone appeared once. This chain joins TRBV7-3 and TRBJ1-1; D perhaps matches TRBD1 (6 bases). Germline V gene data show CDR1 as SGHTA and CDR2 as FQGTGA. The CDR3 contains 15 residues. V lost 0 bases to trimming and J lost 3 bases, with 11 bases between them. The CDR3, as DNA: TGTGCCAGCAGCTTAACCCAGGGGCCCCACACTGAAGCTTTCTTT. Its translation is CASSLTQGPHTEAFF.

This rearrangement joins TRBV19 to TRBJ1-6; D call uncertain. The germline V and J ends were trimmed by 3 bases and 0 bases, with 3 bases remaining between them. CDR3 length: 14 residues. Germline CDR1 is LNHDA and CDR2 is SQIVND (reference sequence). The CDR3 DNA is TGTGCCAGTAGTATTATCTCCTATAATTCACCCCTCCACTTT. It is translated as CASSIISYNSPLHF.

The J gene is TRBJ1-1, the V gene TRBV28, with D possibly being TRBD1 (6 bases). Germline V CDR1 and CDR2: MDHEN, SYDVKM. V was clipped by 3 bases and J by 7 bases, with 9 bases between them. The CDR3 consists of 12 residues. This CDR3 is CASSLRGFEAFF. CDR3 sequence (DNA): TGTGCCAGCAGTTTGAGGGGGTTTGAAGCTTTCTTT.

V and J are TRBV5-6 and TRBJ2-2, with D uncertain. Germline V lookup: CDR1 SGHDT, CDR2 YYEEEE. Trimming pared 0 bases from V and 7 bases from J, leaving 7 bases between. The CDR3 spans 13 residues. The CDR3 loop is CASSLAAYGELFF. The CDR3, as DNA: TGTGCCAGCAGCTTGGCCGCGTACGGGGAGCTGTTTTTT.

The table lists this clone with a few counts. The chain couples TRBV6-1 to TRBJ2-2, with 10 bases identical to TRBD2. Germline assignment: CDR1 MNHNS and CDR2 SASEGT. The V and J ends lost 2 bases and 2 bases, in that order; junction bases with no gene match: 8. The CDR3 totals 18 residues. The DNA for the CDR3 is TGTGCCAGCAGTGAACAAGCGGGAGGGGGTGGAAACACCGGGGAGCTGTTTTTT. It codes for CASSEQAGGGGNTGELFF.

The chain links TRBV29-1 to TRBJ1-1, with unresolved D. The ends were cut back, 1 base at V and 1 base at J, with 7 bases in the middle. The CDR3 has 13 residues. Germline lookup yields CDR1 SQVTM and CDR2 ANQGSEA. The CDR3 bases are TGCAGCGTTGAAGGAGGGAGGAACACTGAAGCTTTCTTT. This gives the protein CSVEGGRNTEAFF.

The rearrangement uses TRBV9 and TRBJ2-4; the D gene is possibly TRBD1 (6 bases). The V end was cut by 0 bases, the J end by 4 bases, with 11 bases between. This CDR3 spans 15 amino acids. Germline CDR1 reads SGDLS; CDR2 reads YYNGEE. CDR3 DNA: TGTGCCAGCAGCGTAGATGACAGGACGAAAAACATTCAGTACTTC. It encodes CASSVDDRTKNIQYF. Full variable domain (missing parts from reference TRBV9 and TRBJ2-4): DSGVTQTPKHLITATGQRVTLRCSPRSGDLSVYWYQQSLDQGLQFLIQYYNGEERAKGNILERFSAQQFPDLHSELNLSSLELGDSALYFCASSVDDRTKNIQYFGAGTRLSVL.

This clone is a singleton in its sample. The CDR3 DNA reads TGTGCCTGGAGCGCCAGTTCCAATGAGCAGTTCTTC. It yields the protein CAWSASSNEQFF. The chain recombines TRBV30 with TRBJ2-1, with no clear D. CDR1 GTSNPN and CDR2 SVGIG come from the germline V gene (reference sequence). V gave up 3 bases and J gave up 6 bases, with 9 bases separating them. The CDR3 loop spans 12 amino acids.

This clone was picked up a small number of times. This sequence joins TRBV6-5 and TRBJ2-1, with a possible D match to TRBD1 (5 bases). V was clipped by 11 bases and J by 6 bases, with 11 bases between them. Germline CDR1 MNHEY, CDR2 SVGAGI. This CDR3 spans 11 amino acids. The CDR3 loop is CACGRGNEQFF. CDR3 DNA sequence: TGTGCCTGCGGAAGGGGCAATGAGCAGTTCTTC.

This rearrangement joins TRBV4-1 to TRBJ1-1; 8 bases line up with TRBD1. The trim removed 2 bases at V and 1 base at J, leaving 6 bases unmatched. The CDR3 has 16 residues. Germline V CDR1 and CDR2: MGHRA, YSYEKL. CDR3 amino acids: CASSQRRQGANTEAFF. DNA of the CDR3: TGCGCCAGCAGCCAAAGGAGGCAGGGGGCGAACACTGAAGCTTTCTTT.

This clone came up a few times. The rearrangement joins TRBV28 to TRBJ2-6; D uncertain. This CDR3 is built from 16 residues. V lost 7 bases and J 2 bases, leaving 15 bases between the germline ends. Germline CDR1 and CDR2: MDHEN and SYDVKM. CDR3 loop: CASTPPGTTGANVLTF. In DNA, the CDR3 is TGTGCCAGCACTCCCCCCGGCACTACTGGGGCCAACGTCCTGACTTTC.

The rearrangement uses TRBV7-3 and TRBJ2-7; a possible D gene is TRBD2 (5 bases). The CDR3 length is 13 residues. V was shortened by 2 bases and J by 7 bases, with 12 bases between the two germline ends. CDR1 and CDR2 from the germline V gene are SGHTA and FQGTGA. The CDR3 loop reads CASSLWVGGEQYF. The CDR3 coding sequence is TGTGCCAGCAGCTTATGGGTGGGCGGGGAGCAGTACTTC.

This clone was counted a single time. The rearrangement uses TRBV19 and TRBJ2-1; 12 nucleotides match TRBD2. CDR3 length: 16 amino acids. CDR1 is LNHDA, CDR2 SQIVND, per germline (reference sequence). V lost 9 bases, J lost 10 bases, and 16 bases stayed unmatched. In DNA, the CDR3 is TGTGCCAGCAAGAGGGCATCGACTAGCGGGAGTGGCGAGCAGTTCTTC. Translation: CASKRASTSGSGEQFF.

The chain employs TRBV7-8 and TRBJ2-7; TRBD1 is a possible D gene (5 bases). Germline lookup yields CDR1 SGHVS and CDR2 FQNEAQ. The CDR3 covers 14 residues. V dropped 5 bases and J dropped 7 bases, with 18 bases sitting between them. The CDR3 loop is CASSRVGPAGEQYF. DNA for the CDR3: TGTGCCAGCAGCCGCGTGGGGCCAGCCGGTGAGCAGTACTTC.

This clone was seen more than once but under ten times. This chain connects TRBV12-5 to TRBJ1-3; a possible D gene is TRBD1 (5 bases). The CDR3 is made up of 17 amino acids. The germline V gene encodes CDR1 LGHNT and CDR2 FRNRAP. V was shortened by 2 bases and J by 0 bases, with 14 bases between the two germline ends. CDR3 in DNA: TGTGCTAGTGGTTTGCCGCCGGGACTGCGCTCTGGAAACACCATATATTTT. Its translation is CASGLPPGLRSGNTIYF.

DNA for the CDR3: TGTGCCAGCAGCCGCTACGGGACTAGCGCTTCCTACGAGCAGTACTTC. This sequence encodes CASSRYGTSASYEQYF. The chain has TRBV7-9 and TRBJ2-7; 10 bases match TRBD2. The germline V gene encodes CDR1 SEHNR and CDR2 FQNEAQ (reference sequence). This CDR3 is built from 16 residues. Losses at the gene ends were 5 bases for V and 1 base for J; bases not matched to a gene: 8.

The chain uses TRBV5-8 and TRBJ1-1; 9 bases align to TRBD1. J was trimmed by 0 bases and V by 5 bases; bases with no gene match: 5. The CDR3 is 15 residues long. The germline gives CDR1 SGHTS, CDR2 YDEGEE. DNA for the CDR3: TGTGCCAGCAGTCTGACAGGGGGATTGAACACTGAAGCTTTCTTT. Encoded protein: CASSLTGGLNTEAFF. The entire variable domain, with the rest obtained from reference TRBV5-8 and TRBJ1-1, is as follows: EAGVTQSPTHLIKTRGQQATLRCSPISGHTSVYWYQQALGLGLQFLLWYDEGEERNRGNFPPRFSGRQFPNYSSELNVNALELEDSALYLCASSLTGGLNTEAFFGQGTRLTVV.

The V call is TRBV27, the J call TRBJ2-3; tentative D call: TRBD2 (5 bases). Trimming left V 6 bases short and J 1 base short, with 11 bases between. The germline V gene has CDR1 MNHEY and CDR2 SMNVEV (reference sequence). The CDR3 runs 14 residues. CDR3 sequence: CASSERSGTDTQYF. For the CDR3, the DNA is TGTGCCAGCAGCGAGCGTAGCGGCACAGATACGCAGTATTTT.

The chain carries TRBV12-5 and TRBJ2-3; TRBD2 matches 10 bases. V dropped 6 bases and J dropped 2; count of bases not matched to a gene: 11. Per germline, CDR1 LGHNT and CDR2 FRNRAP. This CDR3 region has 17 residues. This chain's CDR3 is CASGPQPAGGPTDTQYF. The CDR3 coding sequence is TGTGCTAGTGGCCCCCAACCAGCGGGAGGGCCCACAGATACGCAGTATTTT. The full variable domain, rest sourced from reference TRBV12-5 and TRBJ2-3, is DARVTQTPRHKVTEMGQEVTMRCQPILGHNTVFWYRQTMMQGLELLAYFRNRAPLDDSGMPKDRFSAEMPDATLATLKIQPSEPRDSAVYFCASGPQPAGGPTDTQYFGPGTRLTVL.

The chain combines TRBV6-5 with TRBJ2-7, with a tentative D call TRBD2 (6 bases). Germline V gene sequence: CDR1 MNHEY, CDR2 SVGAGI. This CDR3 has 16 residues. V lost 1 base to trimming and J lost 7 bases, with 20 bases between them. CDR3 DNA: TGTGCCAGCAGTTACTGGCCCCGGGGGTTAGTTGAGGAGCAGTACTTC. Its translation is CASSYWPRGLVEEQYF.

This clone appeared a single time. The CDR3 is CARQGAQTRVDKLFF. The CDR3 region has the DNA TGCGCCCGACAGGGGGCGCAGACCCGGGTTGACAAACTGTTTTTT. The chain uses TRBV5-1 and TRBJ1-4, with 10 bases fitting TRBD1. The germline V gene has CDR1 SGHRS and CDR2 YFSETQ. The junction had 17 bases not matched to a gene; V was cut back by 10 bases and J by 11 bases. The CDR3 is made up of 15 amino acids.

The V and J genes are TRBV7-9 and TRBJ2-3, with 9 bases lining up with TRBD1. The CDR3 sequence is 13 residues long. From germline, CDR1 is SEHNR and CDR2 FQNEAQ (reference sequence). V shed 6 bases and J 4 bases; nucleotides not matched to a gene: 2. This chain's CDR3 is CASRQGAADTQYF. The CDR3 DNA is TGTGCCAGCAGACAGGGGGCGGCAGATACGCAGTATTTT.